The T cell receptor (beta chain) described here comes from a study of neurological immune-mediated disorders. This clonotype was recorded at least ten times. Its target is not known. Synthesis of cDNA was performed by 5'RACE using 10-nucleotide random UMIs. Each CDR3 protein gets one entry after TCRdb re-called the 5' RACE reads with MiXCR. The table includes fewer than 55,000 distinct CDR3 sequences, approximately 9.1% detected once. The CDR3 contains 14 residues. Germline V gene sequence: CDR1 SGHRS, CDR2 YFSETQ. V lost 4 bases and J lost 3; bases outside the gene matches: 4. Study findings and constraints: Patients with HTLV-1-associated myelopathy had the highest level of TCR clonal expansion, whereas patients with multiple sclerosis had the lowest level, falling beneath the level found in healthy controls. Private repertoires in all groups were suggested, as expanded clones shared no CDR3 amino acid sequences across subjects.

Time point meaning: longitudinal time-point 1 (baseline). Healthy control samples came from blood bank volunteers in Maryland, USA. Sequenced input: PBMCs. The V gene is TRBV5-1, the J gene TRBJ2-5; 9 bases align to TRBD1. This clonotype originated in a woman aged 40 to 50 in good health. DNA for the CDR3: TGCGCCAGCAGCCTGCGACAGGGGGAAGAGACCCAGTACTTC. Translating gives CASSLRQGEETQYF.